The 30 T cell receptor beta chains presented below share a single source sample, sequenced in a study of regulatory T cells in long-lasting Graves disease (TCRdb year 2021). Library preparation was by multiplex PCR. TCRdb names Illumina HiSeq 4000 as the instrument used. To build TCR beta libraries, CDR3 regions were amplified by Arm-PCR using iRepertoire HTBI primers. Using fastp at Q25 and MiXCR, TCRdb reprocessed the public reads and kept productive beta chains. One record per CDR3 amino acid sequence lists the most common genes and DNA. For this sample there are fewer than 350,000 distinct CDR3 sequences; more than 15% appear just once. The ten most abundant clones make up less than 40% of the sample. Taken with the paper, the label for time point translates to: newly diagnosed GD, antithyroid drugs for less than 3 months. For both TCR sequencing and RNA sequencing, RNA was extracted from PBMCs using TRIzol.

The sequenced sample was peripheral blood mononuclear cells (PBMCs), obtained at new diagnosis, from a patient treated with antithyroid drugs. The origin of the receptors is a female donor with Graves disease.

This clonotype was counted many times. The chain has TRBV5-1 and TRBJ1-3; D gene unclear. V was shortened by 4 bases and J by 0 bases, with 17 bases between the two germline ends. The CDR3 sequence is 17 residues long. Looked up from germline, CDR1 is SGHRS and CDR2 is YFSETQ. The CDR3, as DNA: TGCGCCAGCAGCGCCTTTACACGGGGTTCCTCTGGAAACACCATATATTTT. Amino acid sequence: CASSAFTRGSSGNTIYF.

This clonotype occurred many times. The CDR3 DNA reads as TGTGCCACCACCTCAACAGGGGGCGAGCAGTTCTTC. It yields the protein CATTSTGGEQFF. The J gene is TRBJ2-1, the V gene TRBV24-1; 9 bases are a match to TRBD1. The CDR3 has 12 amino acids. CDR1 KGHDR and CDR2 SFDVKD come from the germline V gene. V trimming: 8 bases; J trimming: 10 bases; junction bases outside the gene matches: 5.

This clonotype was recorded at least ten times. The rearrangement uses TRBV7-2 and TRBJ1-4; no firm D call. CDR1 and CDR2 from the germline V gene are SGHTA and FQGNSA. This CDR3 is 14 amino acids long. Deletions cut 2 bases from V and 3 bases from J, with 7 bases between. The CDR3 DNA reads TGTGCCAGCAGCTTAACGGGCTCTAATGAAAAACTGTTTTTT. This sequence encodes CASSLTGSNEKLFF.

This clonotype was detected a few times. The rearrangement uses TRBV11-2 and TRBJ1-2; D unresolved. CDR1 is SGHAT and CDR2 is FQNNGV in the germline V gene. V lost 5 bases to trimming and J lost 8 bases, with 12 bases between them. This CDR3 has 12 residues. The CDR3 sequence: CASSLVPGGYTF. The CDR3 nucleotides read TGTGCCAGCAGCCTTGTCCCGGGAGGCTACACCTTC.

The gene calls are TRBV20-1 and TRBJ1-2; D not certain. Germline-derived CDR1 and CDR2 are DFQATT and SNEGSKA (reference sequence). CDR3 length: 13 amino acids. Trimming removed 3 bases from V and 1 base from J, with 9 bases in between. CDR3 amino acids: CSASLALNYGYTF. The CDR3 region has the DNA TGCAGTGCTAGTCTTGCCCTTAACTATGGCTACACCTTC.

This clonotype appeared many times. The chain recombines TRBV9 with TRBJ2-3, with D uncertain. Germline V gene data show CDR1 as SGDLS and CDR2 as YYNGEE. Trimming took off 4 bases at V and 4 bases at J, with 16 bases between the two ends. The length of the CDR3 is 15 residues. DNA of the CDR3: TGTGCCAGCAGCTATGACTCGAACAAAGCAGATACGCAGTATTTT. This sequence encodes CASSYDSNKADTQYF.

This clonotype was seen a handful of times. This sequence joins TRBV9 and TRBJ2-5; the D gene is possibly TRBD2 (5 bases). Trimming pared 4 bases from V and 5 bases from J, leaving 15 bases between. Germline V CDR1 and CDR2: SGDLS, YYNGEE. This CDR3 contains 14 residues. CDR3 sequence reads: CASSSGVGWETQYF. The CDR3 DNA is TGTGCCAGCAGCTCCGGGGTCGGGTGGGAGACCCAGTACTTC.

The chain uses TRBV7-6 and TRBJ2-1, with TRBD1 matching 7 bases. V dropped 5 bases and J dropped 12; count of bases not matched to a gene: 19. Germline loops: CDR1 SGHVS, CDR2 FNYEAQ. The CDR3 consists of 16 residues. The CDR3 nucleotides read TGTGCCAGCAGCCCTCTATACAGGGGCGATAGGATGGGGCAGTTCTTC. Encoded protein: CASSPLYRGDRMGQFF. Full variable domain (outside the CDR3, taken from reference TRBV7-6 and TRBJ2-1): GAGVSQSPRYKVTKRGQDVALRCDPISGHVSLYWYRQALGQGPEFLTYFNYEAQQDKSGLPNDRFSAERPEGSISTLTIQRTEQRDSAMYRCASSPLYRGDRMGQFFGPGTRLTVL.

This clonotype was counted a few times. The gene calls are TRBV25-1 and TRBJ2-7; TRBD1 agrees at 9 bases. Germline V gene lookup returns CDR1 MGHDK and CDR2 SYGVNS. V gave up 6 bases and J gave up 0 bases; unmatched junction bases: 15. CDR3 length equals 18 residues. This chain's CDR3 is CASRNDPGQGPISYEQYF. CDR3 DNA sequence: TGTGCCAGCAGGAACGACCCGGGACAGGGACCCATCTCCTACGAGCAGTACTTC.

This clonotype was seen a few times. The chain has TRBV19 and TRBJ1-1; 8 positions match TRBD1. Germline V lookup: CDR1 LNHDA, CDR2 SQIVND (reference sequence). The CDR3 totals 14 residues. The V gene end was trimmed by 3 bases and the J gene end by 5 bases; junction bases not matched to a gene: 5. CDR3 protein: CASSITGGVTEAFF. CDR3 sequence (DNA): TGTGCCAGTAGTATTACAGGGGGAGTGACTGAAGCTTTCTTT.

CDR3 bases: TGTGCCACCAGCGGCCAGGGGACCTTCAGTTACGAGCAGTACTTC. Protein sequence: CATSGQGTFSYEQYF. The J gene is TRBJ2-7, the V gene TRBV15; D is possibly TRBD1 (6 bases). Trimming left V 5 bases short and J 4 bases short, with 18 bases between. CDR3 length: 15 amino acids. CDR1 LNHNV and CDR2 YYDKDF come from the germline V gene (reference sequence).

The rearrangement uses TRBV30 and TRBJ1-4; no reliable D call. The CDR3 runs to 15 residues. Germline CDR1 and CDR2: GTSNPN and SVGIG (reference sequence). V was cut by 3 bases and J by 8 bases, with 19 bases left in between. Here the CDR3 DNA reads TGTGCCTGGAGGGCGTGGGGATCCGGTTTGGAAAAACTGTTTTTT. Protein sequence: CAWRAWGSGLEKLFF.

This clonotype was observed many times. The V gene is TRBV12-3 or TRBV12-4, the J gene TRBJ2-3; the match to TRBD2 covers 8 bases. The CDR3 consists of 18 residues. V shed 6 bases, J shed 0 bases, and the junction held 14 bases outside the gene matches. CDR3 sequence reads: CASSYGLAAGYSTDTQYF. The CDR3 DNA is TGTGCCAGCAGCTACGGACTAGCAGCGGGATATAGCACAGATACGCAGTATTTT.

This clonotype was seen many times. The chain carries TRBV6-1 and TRBJ1-2, with a tentative D call TRBD1 (6 bases). There are 14 residues in the CDR3. The V gene's germline CDR1 is MNHNS and CDR2 SASEGT. V shed 6 bases and J shed 4 bases, with 15 bases lying between them. For the CDR3, the DNA is TGTGCCAGCAGACCATCTGGACAGACCTATGGCTACACCTTC. Amino acid sequence: CASRPSGQTYGYTF.

This clonotype appeared a few times. This sequence joins TRBV6-9 and TRBJ2-2; weak D call: TRBD1 (6 bases). The V end lost 3 bases, the J end lost 1 base, and 18 bases lay between the germline ends. Germline V gene data show CDR1 as MNHGY and CDR2 as SVAAGI. The CDR3 spans 18 residues. The CDR3 region is CASSYGAGARLNTGELFF. The CDR3 DNA sequence: TGTGCCAGCAGTTACGGAGCAGGGGCGAGATTGAACACCGGGGAGCTGTTTTTT.

The V and J genes are TRBV5-1 and TRBJ1-1; 14 bases are shared with TRBD2. The J call may be in error: the DNA end matches TRBJ2-3 better. Germline loops: CDR1 SGHRS, CDR2 YFSETQ. The CDR3 consists of 19 residues. CDR3 sequence (DNA): TGCGCCAGCAGCTTGGGACCGGGACTAGCGGGAGTCAGGTCGGATACGCAGTATTTT. Its protein is CASSLGPGLAGVRSDTQYF.

This clonotype occurred many times. The chain carries TRBV24-1 and TRBJ2-1, with 7 bases matching TRBD2. Germline V lookup: CDR1 KGHDR, CDR2 SFDVKD. CDR3 length equals 13 residues. V was pared by 11 bases and J by 4 bases, with 7 bases of the junction left unmatched. CDR3 nucleotide sequence: TGTGCCAGCGAGCGGGAACCATACAATGAGCAGTTCTTC. This encodes CASEREPYNEQFF.

The gene calls are TRBV6-1 and TRBJ2-7; D might be TRBD1 (6 bases). The CDR3 has 13 residues. Germline CDR1 and CDR2: MNHNS and SASEGT. The V end lost 6 bases, the J end lost 6 bases, and 15 bases lay between the germline ends. CDR3 loop: CASSPRGQSEQYF. CDR3 coding DNA: TGTGCCAGCAGCCCCCGCGGACAGAGCGAGCAGTACTTC.

This clonotype has a handful of counts. In nucleotides, the CDR3 is TGCGCCAGCAGCGACTCTGGAAACACCATATATTTT. Its translation: CASSDSGNTIYF. The chain joins TRBV5-1 to TRBJ1-3, with D uncertain. Trimming stripped 4 bases from V and 0 bases from J, with 2 bases between. The CDR3 consists of 12 residues. Germline CDR1 reads SGHRS; CDR2 reads YFSETQ. The full variable domain, in which reference TRBV5-1 and TRBJ1-3 provide the parts outside the CDR3, is KAGVTQTPRYLIKTRGQQVTLSCSPISGHRSVSWYQQTPGQGLQFLFEYFSETQRNKGNFPGRFSGRQFSNSRSEMNVSTLELGDSALYLCASSDSGNTIYFGEGSWLTVV.

This clonotype was observed a handful of times. In DNA form, the CDR3 reads TGTGCCAGCAGTTCCCGGGACACAGCCTACGAGCAGTACTTC. Translation: CASSSRDTAYEQYF. The V and J genes are TRBV6-5 and TRBJ2-7; possible D gene TRBD1, 6 bases. The CDR3 extends over 14 amino acids. Germline values: CDR1 MNHEY, CDR2 SVGAGI. V shed 4 bases and J shed 2 bases, with 12 bases lying between them.

This clonotype was found many times. The CDR3: CASSLRGTELYGYTF. CDR3 DNA sequence: TGTGCCAGCAGCTTGAGAGGGACAGAACTCTATGGCTACACCTTC. V is TRBV5-6 and J is TRBJ1-2; 7 bases fit TRBD1. The germline V gene has CDR1 SGHDT and CDR2 YYEEEE. Unmatched junction bases numbered 7, after V lost 1 base and J lost 4 bases. This CDR3 has 15 amino acids.

V gene TRBV7-9 combines with J gene TRBJ2-7; 16 bases align to TRBD2. The CDR3 is 14 residues long. Germline-derived CDR1 and CDR2 are SEHNR and FQNEAQ (reference sequence). Trimming cost V 2 bases and J 11 bases; bases outside gene matches: 3. CDR3 loop: CASSLSGLAGGEYF. CDR3 nucleotide sequence: TGTGCCAGCAGCTTATCGGGACTAGCGGGAGGGGAGTACTTC.

This clonotype was picked up many times. The rearrangement joins TRBV12-5 to TRBJ1-2; TRBD1 might be the D (6 bases). Germline V CDR1 and CDR2: LGHNT, FRNRAP. The CDR3 is made up of 14 amino acids. V lost 1 base, J lost 2 bases, and 8 bases lay in between. DNA for the CDR3: TGTGCTAGTGGTTTGGACAGGGAGAACTATGGCTACACCTTC. It encodes CASGLDRENYGYTF.

This clonotype was seen ten or more times. The V call is TRBV24-1, the J call TRBJ2-2, with 12 bases aligning to TRBD2. The CDR3 loop spans 16 amino acids. In germline, CDR1 is KGHDR, CDR2 SFDVKD. V was pared by 7 bases and J by 6 bases, with 8 bases of the junction left unmatched. The CDR3 DNA reads as TGTGCCACCAGCGCAATCCTAGCGGGAGGGCCCGGGGAGCTGTTTTTT. It encodes CATSAILAGGPGELFF.

This clonotype occurred many times. The chain employs TRBV28 and TRBJ2-7; tentatively, D is TRBD1 (6 bases). The CDR3 loop spans 17 amino acids. The ends were cut back, 2 bases at V and 0 bases at J, with 17 bases in the middle. CDR1 and CDR2 (germline): MDHEN, SYDVKM. The CDR3 loop is CASSLNRVVEDSYEQYF. CDR3 sequence (DNA): TGTGCCAGCAGTTTAAACAGGGTAGTAGAAGACTCCTACGAGCAGTACTTC.

About this clonotype itself: This likely reflects a read error, since a far larger clone is one base away. A read error is likely, as this CDR3 ends without the conserved phenylalanine or tryptophan. The rearrangement links TRBV3-1 to TRBJ2-3; D is perhaps TRBD1 or TRBD2 (6 bases each). The V end lost 8 bases, the J end lost 2 bases, and 14 bases lay between the germline ends. This CDR3 contains 14 residues. From germline, CDR1 is LGHDT and CDR2 YNNKEL (reference sequence). The CDR3 here is CASGRDTHTDTQYY. The CDR3 DNA reads as TGTGCCAGCGGGCGGGACACCCACACAGATACGCAGTATTAT.

This clonotype was counted at least ten times. V gene TRBV5-1 combines with J gene TRBJ2-1; 10 bases match TRBD2. This CDR3 is built from 16 residues. Germline V gene sequence: CDR1 SGHRS, CDR2 YFSETQ. Trimming at V came to 2 bases and at J to 4 bases, leaving 6 bases not matched to a gene. CDR3 bases: TGCGCCAGCAGCTTAACCGGGACTAGCGTTTACAATGAGCAGTTCTTC. Its protein is CASSLTGTSVYNEQFF.

This clonotype was counted only a few times. J is TRBJ2-4 and V is TRBV29-1; D not resolved. The CDR3 runs to 12 residues. The germline gives CDR1 SQVTM, CDR2 ANQGSEA. V was cut by 7 bases and J by 0 bases, with 7 bases left in between. CDR3 amino acids: CSGRIAKNIQYF. The CDR3 DNA reads as TGCAGCGGCCGGATAGCCAAAAACATTCAGTACTTC. Filled out from reference TRBV29-1 and TRBJ2-4, the complete variable domain reads SAVISQKPSRDICQRGTSLTIQCQVDSQVTMMFWYRQQPGQSLTLIATANQGSEATYESGFVIDKFPISRPNLTFSTLTVSNMSPEDSSIYLCSGRIAKNIQYFGAGTRLSVL.

This clonotype was seen repeatedly, ten times or more. The chain joins TRBV3-1 to TRBJ2-3; 15 bases map to TRBD2. The J segment lost 4 bases and the V segment lost 4 bases, leaving 12 bases of the junction unmatched. The CDR3 sequence is 19 residues long. Germline V gene data show CDR1 as LGHDT and CDR2 as YNNKEL (reference sequence). Written as DNA, the CDR3 is TGTGCCAGCAGCCCCCTGACCGGACTAGCGGGAGGGTCGGCAGATACGCAGTATTTT. Residues: CASSPLTGLAGGSADTQYF.

This clonotype was detected many times. This rearrangement joins TRBV18 to TRBJ2-7; D is ambiguous. This CDR3 spans 12 amino acids. Trimming pared 2 bases from V and 3 bases from J, leaving 5 bases between. Germline CDR1 KGHSH, CDR2 LQKENI. The CDR3 region has the DNA TGTGCCAGCTCACCAGGGATCTACGAGCAGTACTTC. Translated: CASSPGIYEQYF.